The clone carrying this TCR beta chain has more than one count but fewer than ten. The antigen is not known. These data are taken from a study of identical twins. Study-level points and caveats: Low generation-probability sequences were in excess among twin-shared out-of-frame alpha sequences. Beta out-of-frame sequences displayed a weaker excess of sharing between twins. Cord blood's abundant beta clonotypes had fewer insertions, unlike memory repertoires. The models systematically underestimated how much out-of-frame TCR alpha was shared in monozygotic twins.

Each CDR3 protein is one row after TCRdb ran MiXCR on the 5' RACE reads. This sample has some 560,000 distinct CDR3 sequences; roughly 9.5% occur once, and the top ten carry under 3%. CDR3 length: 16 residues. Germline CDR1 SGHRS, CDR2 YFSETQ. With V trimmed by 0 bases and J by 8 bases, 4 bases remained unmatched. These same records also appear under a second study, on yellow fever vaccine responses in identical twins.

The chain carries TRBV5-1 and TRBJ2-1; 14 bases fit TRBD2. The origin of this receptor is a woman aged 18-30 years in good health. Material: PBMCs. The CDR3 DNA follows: TGCGCCAGCAGCTTGGGACTAGCGGGAGGGTTCGATGAGCAGTTCTTC. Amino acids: CASSLGLAGGFDEQFF.